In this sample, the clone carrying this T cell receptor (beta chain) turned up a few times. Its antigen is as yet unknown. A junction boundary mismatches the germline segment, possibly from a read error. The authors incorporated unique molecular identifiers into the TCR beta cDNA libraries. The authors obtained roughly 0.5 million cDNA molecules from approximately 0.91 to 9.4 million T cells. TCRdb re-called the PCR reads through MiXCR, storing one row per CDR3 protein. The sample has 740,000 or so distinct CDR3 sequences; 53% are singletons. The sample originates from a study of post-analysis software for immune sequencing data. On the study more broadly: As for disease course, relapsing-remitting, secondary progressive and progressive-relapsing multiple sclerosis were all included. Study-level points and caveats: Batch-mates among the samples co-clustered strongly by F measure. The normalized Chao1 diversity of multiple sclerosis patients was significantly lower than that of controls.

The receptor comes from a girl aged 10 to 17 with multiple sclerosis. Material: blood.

The CDR3 sequence: CASSLMLGVGGTQYF. CDR3 coding DNA: TGTGCTAGCAGCTTAATGCTCGGCGTCGGGGGGACCCAGTACTTC. The chain is built from TRBV7-7 and TRBJ2-5, with a possible D match to TRBD2 (6 bases). The CDR3 runs to 15 residues. Germline CDR1 SSHAT, CDR2 FNYEAQ (reference sequence).